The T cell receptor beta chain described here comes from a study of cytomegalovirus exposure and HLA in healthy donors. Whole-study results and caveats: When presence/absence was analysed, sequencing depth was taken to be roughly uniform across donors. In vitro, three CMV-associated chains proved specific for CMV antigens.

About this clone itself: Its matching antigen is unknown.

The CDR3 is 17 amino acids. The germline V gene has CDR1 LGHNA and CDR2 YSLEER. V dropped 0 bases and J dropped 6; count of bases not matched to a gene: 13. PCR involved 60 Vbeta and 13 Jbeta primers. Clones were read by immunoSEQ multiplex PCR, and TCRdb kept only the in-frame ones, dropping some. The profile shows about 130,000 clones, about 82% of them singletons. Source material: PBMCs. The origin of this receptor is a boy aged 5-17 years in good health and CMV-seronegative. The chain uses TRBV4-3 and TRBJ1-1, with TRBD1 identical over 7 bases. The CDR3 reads CASSQELRLNRGAEAFF. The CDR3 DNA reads TGCGCCAGCAGCCAAGAACTCAGGTTAAACAGGGGAGCTGAAGCTTTCTTT.